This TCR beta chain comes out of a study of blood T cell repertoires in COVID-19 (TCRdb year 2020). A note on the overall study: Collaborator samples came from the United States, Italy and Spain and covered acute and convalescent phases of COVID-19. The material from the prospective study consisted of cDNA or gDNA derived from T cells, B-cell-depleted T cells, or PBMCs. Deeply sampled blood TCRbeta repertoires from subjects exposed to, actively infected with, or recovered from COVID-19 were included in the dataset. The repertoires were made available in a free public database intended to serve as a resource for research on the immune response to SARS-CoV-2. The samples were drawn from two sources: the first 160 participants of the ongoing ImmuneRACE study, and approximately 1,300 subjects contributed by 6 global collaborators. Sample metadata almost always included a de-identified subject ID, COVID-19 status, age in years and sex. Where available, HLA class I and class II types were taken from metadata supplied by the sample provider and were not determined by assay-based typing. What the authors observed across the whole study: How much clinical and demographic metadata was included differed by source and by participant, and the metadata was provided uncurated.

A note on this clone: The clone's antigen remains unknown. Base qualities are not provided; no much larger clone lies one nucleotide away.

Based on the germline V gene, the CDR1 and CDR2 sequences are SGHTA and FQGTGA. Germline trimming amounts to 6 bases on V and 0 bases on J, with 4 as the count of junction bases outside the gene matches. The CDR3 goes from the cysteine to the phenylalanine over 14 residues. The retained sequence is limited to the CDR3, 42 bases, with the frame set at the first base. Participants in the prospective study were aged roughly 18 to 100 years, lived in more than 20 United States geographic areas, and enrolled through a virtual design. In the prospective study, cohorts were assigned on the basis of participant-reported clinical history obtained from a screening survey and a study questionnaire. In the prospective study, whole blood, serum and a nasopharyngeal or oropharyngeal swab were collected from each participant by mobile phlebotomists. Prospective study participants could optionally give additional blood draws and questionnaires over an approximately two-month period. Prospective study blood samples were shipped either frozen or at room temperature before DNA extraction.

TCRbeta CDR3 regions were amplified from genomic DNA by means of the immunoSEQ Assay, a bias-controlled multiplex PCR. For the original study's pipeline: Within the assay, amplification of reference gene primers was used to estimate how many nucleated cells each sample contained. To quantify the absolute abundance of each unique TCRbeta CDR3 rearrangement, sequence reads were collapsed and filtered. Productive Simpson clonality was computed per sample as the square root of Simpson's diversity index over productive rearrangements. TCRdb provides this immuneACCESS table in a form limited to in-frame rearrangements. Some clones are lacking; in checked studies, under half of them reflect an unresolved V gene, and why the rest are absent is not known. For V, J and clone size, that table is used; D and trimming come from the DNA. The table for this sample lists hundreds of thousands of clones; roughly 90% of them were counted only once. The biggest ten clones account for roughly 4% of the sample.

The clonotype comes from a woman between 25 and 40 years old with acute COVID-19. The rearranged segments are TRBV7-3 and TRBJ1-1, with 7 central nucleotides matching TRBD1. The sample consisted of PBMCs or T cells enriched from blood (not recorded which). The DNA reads TGTGCCAGCAGTAGACAGGGCCTGAACACTGAAGCTTTCTTT. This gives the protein CASSRQGLNTEAFF.